This T cell receptor beta chain was observed in a study of CD8 T cells in ankylosing spondylitis. The CDR3 extends over 13 amino acids. V lost 5 bases and J lost 4, with 12 bases in between. TCRdb fed the 5' RACE reads into MiXCR, producing one record per CDR3 protein. The sample lists hundreds of thousands of distinct CDR3 sequences, 32% occurring once. The material sequenced was blood, either unsorted or a sorted T cell fraction (not recorded which). This chain joins TRBV12-3 or TRBV12-4 and TRBJ2-7, with D uncertain. The receptor was derived from a male donor with ankylosing spondylitis or in good health (not recorded which). CDR3 in amino acids: CASSPTRGYEQYF. CDR3 bases: TGTGCCAGCAGTCCCACACGTGGGTACGAGCAGTACTTC.